This T cell receptor (beta chain) was recovered during a study of blood T cell repertoires in COVID-19 (dated by TCRdb to about 2020). About the full investigation: Collaborator samples came from the United States, Italy and Spain and covered acute and convalescent phases of COVID-19. Samples came from the ongoing ImmuneRACE study (first 160 participants) plus 1,254 subjects from 6 global collaborators. Nearly every sample came with metadata listing a de-identified subject ID, COVID-19 status, age in years and sex. Where available, HLA class I and class II types were taken from metadata supplied by the sample provider and were not determined by assay-based typing. The repertoires were made available in a free public database intended to serve as a resource for research on the immune response to SARS-CoV-2. Subjects who had been exposed to COVID-19, were actively infected with it, or had recovered from it provided the deeply sampled blood TCRbeta repertoires that made up the dataset. The prospective study material was composed of cDNA or gDNA derived from T cells, B-cell-depleted T cells, or PBMCs. General findings and caveats noted by the study authors: The quantity of clinical and demographic metadata differed by source and by participant and was supplied without curation.

Each collaborating institution followed its own protocols to collect whole blood in K2EDTA tubes. Collaborator samples were shipped for TCRbeta analysis as frozen whole blood, isolated PBMCs, or DNA extracted from either sample type. TCRbeta CDR3 regions were amplified from genomic DNA using the immunoSEQ Assay, a bias-controlled multiplex PCR. The study's own analysis went as follows. Nucleated cell counts per sample were estimated from amplification of reference gene primers within the assay. To quantify the absolute abundance of each unique TCRbeta CDR3 rearrangement, sequence reads were collapsed and filtered. For each sample, productive Simpson clonality was calculated by taking the square root of Simpson's diversity index across productive rearrangements. Imported from immuneACCESS, the table was reduced by TCRdb to in-frame sequences with V and J called. These copies leave out some clones; in studies compared against another copy, an unresolved V gene accounts for under half, and the cause of the remainder is not known. V and J calls and clone size are those listed in that table; D and trimming were worked out from the DNA. For this sample the table gives a few hundred thousand clones, of which 88% were detected only once. The top ten hold around 1.5% of the sample.

Comment on this clone: Its antigen has not been determined. It has no much larger one-base neighbor in the sample; base qualities were not kept.

The TCR originated in a man older than 75 with acute or convalescent COVID-19. The sample was peripheral blood.

The DNA is as follows: TGCAGTGCTCACAGGGGTTCCGAAGCTTTCTTT. This encodes CSAHRGSEAFF. This receptor chain uses TRBV20-1 and TRBJ1-1; TRBD1 matches 7 bases in the middle. V has 5 bases trimmed and J has 8 bases trimmed; junction bases matching no gene number 5. CDR1 and CDR2, per the germline V gene (reference sequence), are DFQATT and SNEGSKA. The CDR3 measures 11 amino acids from cysteine to phenylalanine. Only CDR3 DNA is held: 33 bases, read in frame from base 1.